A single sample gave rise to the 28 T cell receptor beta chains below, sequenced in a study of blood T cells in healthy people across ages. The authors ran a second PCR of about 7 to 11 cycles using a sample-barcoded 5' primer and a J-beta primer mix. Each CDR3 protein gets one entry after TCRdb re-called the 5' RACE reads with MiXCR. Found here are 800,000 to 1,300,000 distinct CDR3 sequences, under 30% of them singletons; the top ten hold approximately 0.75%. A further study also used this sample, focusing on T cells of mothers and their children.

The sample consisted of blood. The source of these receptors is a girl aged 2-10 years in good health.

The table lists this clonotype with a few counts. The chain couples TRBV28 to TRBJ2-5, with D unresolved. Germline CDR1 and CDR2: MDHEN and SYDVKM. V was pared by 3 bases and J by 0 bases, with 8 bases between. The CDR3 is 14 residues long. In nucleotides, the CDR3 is TGTGCCAGCAGTTTCCTGACAAACCAAGAGACCCAGTACTTC. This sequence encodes CASSFLTNQETQYF.

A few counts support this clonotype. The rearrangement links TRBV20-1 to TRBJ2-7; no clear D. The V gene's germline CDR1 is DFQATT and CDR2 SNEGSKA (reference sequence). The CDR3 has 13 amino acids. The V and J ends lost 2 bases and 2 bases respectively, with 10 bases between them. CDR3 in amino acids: CSARRQLTYEQYF. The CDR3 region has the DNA TGCAGTGCTAGAAGGCAGCTAACCTACGAGCAGTACTTC.

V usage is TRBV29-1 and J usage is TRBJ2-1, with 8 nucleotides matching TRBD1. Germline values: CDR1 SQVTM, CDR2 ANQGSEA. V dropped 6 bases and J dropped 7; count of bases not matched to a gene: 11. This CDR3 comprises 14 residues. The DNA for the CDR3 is TGCAGCGTAGAGACAACCGGGACAGGAAATGAGCAGTTCTTC. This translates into CSVETTGTGNEQFF.

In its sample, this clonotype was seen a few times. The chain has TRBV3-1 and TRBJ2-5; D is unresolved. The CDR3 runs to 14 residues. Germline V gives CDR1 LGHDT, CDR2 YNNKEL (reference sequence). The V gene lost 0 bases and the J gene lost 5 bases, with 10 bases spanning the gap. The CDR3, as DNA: TGTGCCAGCAGCCAAGATGGAGCACGGGAGACCCAGTACTTC. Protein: CASSQDGARETQYF.

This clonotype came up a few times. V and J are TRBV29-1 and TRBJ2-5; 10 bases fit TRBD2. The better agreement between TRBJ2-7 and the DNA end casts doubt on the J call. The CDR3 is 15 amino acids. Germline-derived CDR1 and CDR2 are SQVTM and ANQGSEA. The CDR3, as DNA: TGCAGCGTTGAAGAAATGGCAGCGGGAGGGCACGAGCAGTACTTC. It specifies CSVEEMAAGGHEQYF.

DNA for the CDR3: TGTGCCAGCAGTTTAAGGAGCGGGATCCCCTACAATGAGCAGTTCTTC. Translated, it gives CASSLRSGIPYNEQFF. This sequence joins TRBV27 and TRBJ2-5; 7 bases fit TRBD2. TRBJ2-1 explains the end of the DNA better; the J call may be wrong. The CDR3 loop spans 16 amino acids. Germline CDR1 is MNHEY and CDR2 is SMNVEV (reference sequence).

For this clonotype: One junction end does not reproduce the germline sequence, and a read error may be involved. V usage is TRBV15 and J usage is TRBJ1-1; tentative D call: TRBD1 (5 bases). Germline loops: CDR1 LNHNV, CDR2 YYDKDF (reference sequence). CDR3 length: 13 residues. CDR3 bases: TGTGCCACCAGCAGAGGAGGGGACGGCCTGTTTACCTTT. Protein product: CATSRGGDGLFTF.

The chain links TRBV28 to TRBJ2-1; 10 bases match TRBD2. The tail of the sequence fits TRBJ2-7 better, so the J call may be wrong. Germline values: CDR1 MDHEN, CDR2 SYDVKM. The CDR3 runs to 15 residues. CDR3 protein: CASSTGLAEGYEQYF. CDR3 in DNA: TGTGCCAGCAGTACTGGACTAGCGGAGGGATACGAGCAGTACTTC.

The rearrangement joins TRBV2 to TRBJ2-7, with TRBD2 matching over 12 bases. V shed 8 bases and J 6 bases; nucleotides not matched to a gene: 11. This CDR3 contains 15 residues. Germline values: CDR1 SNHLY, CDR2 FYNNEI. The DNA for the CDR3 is TGTGCCAGCCATGGCCTAGGGGGACTAGCGGGCGAGCAGTACTTC. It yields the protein CASHGLGGLAGEQYF.

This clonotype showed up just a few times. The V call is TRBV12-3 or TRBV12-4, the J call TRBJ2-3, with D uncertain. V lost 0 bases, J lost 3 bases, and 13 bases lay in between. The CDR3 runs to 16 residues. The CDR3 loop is CASSLAPAAITDTQYF. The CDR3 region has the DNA TGTGCCAGCAGTTTAGCGCCGGCAGCAATTACAGATACGCAGTATTTT.

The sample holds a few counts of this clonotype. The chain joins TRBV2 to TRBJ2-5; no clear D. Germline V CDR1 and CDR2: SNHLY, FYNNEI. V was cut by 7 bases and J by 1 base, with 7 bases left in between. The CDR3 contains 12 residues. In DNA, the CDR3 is TGTGCCAGCACTCCAGGCCAAGAGACCCAGTACTTC. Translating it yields CASTPGQETQYF.

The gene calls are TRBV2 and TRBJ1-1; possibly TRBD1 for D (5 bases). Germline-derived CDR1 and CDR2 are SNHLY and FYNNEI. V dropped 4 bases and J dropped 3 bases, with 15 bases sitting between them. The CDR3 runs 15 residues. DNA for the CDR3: TGTGCCAGCAGTGTACGGGGGTGGGGATACACTGAAGCTTTCTTT. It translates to CASSVRGWGYTEAFF.

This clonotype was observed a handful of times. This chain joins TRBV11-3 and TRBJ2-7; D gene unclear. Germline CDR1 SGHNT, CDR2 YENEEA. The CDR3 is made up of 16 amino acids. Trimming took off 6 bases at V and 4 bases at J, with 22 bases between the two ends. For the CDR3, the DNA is TGTGCCAGCAGTCCTCGGTCCGGATTGAGCATTTACGAGCAGTACTTC. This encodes CASSPRSGLSIYEQYF.

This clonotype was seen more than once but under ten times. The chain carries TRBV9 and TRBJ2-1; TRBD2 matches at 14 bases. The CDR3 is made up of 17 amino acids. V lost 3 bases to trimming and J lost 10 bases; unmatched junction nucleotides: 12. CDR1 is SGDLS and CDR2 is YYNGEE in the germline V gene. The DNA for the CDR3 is TGTGCCAGCAGCGCAGGGACGGGACTAGCGGGAGTAAAGGAGCAGTTCTTC. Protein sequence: CASSAGTGLAGVKEQFF.

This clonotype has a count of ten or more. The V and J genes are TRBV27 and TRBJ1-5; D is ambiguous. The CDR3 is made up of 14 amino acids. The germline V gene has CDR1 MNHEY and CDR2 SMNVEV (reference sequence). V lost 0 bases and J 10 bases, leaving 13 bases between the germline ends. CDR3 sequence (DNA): TGTGCCAGCAGTTTATCTAGGGCCAACGAACCCCAGCATTTT. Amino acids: CASSLSRANEPQHF.

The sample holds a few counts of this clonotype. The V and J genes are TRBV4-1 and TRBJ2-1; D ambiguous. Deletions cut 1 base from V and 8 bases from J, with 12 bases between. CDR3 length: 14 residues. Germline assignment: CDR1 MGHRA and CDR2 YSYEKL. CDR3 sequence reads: CASSQVLSLDEQFF. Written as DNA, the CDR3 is TGCGCCAGCAGCCAAGTCCTTAGCTTGGATGAGCAGTTCTTC.

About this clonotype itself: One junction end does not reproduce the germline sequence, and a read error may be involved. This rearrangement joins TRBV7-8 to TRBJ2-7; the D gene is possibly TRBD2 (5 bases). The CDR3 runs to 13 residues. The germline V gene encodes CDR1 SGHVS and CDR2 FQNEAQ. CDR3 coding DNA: TGTGCCAGCAGCTTAGGTGGCTCCCCGGGGAAGTTCTTC. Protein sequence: CASSLGGSPGKFF.

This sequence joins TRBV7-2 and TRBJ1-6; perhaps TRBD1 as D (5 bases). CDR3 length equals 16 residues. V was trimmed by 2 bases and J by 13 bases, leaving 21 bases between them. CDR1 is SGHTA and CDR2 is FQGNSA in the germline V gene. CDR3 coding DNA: TGTGCCAGCAGCTTAAGGGGTCGAAGGGAAGAGCGGCCCCTCCACTTT. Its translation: CASSLRGRREERPLHF. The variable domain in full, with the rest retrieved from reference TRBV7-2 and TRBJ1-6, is GAGVSQSPSNKVTEKGKDVELRCDPISGHTALYWYRQSLGQGLEFLIYFQGNSAPDKSGLPSDRFSAERTGGSVSTLTIQRTQQEDSAVYLCASSLRGRREERPLHFGNGTRLTVT.

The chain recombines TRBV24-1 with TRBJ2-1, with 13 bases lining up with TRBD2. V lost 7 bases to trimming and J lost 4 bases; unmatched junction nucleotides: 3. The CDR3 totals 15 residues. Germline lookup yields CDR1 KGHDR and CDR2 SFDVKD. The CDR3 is CATSWGLAGYNEQFF. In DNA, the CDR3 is TGTGCCACCAGCTGGGGACTAGCGGGATACAATGAGCAGTTCTTC.

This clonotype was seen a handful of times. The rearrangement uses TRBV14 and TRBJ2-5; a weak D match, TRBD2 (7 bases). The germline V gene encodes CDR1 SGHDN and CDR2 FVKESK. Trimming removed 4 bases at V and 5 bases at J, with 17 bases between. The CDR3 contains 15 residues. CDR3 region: CASSPWGGLRETQYF. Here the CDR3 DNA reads TGTGCCAGCAGCCCGTGGGGGGGCCTGCGGGAGACCCAGTACTTC.

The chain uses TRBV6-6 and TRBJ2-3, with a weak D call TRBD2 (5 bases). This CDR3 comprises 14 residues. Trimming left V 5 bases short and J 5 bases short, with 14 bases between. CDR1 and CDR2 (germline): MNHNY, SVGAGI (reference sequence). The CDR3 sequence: CASSLANIRDTQYF. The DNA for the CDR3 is TGTGCCAGCAGTCTAGCCAACATTCGAGATACGCAGTATTTT.

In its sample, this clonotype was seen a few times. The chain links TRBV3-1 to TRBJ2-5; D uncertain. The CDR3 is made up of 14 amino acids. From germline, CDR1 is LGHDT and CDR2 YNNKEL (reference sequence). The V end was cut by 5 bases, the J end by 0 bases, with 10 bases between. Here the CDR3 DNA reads TGTGCCAGCAGCACCCCCGTGGACCAAGAGACCCAGTACTTC. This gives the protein CASSTPVDQETQYF.

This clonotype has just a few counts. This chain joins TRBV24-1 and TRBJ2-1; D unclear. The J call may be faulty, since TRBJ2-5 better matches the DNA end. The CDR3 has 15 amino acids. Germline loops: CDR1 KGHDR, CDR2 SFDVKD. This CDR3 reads CATSEGLVLEETQYF. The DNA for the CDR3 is TGTGCCACCAGTGAAGGCCTAGTCCTGGAAGAGACCCAGTACTTC.

CDR3 residues: CASREVVGSGYGYTF. The DNA of the CDR3 is TGCGCCAGCAGAGAGGTCGTTGGGAGTGGATATGGCTACACCTTC. This rearrangement joins TRBV10-2 to TRBJ1-2; D unresolved. V was shortened by 6 bases and J by 5 bases, with 19 bases between the two germline ends. Germline-derived CDR1 and CDR2 are WSHSY and SAAADI. The CDR3 sequence is 15 residues long.

As DNA, the CDR3 is TGTGCCAGCAGCCCCCTTCCGCTTAACTATGGCTACACCTTC. This sequence encodes CASSPLPLNYGYTF. The V gene is TRBV7-2, the J gene TRBJ1-2; D is unresolved. The CDR3 totals 14 residues. V lost 5 bases and J lost 1, with 11 bases in between. Germline V gene sequence: CDR1 SGHTA, CDR2 FQGNSA.

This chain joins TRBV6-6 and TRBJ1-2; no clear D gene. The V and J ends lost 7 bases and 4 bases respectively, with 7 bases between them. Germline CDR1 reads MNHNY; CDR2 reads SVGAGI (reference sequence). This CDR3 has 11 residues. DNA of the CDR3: TGTGCCAGCAAGGCGGTCTATGGCTACACCTTC. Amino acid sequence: CASKAVYGYTF.

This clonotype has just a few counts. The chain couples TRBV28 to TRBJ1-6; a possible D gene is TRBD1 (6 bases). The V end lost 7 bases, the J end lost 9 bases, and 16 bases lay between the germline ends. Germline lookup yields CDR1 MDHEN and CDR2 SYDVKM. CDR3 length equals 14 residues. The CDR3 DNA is TGTGCCAGCACAGCTACAGGGTTAGGTTCACCCCTCCACTTT. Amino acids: CASTATGLGSPLHF.

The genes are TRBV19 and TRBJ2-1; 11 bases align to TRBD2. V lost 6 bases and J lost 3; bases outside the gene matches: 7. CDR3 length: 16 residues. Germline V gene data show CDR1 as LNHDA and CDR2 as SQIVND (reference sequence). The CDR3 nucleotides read TGTGCCAGTAGCCTCACTAGCGGGGGTAACTACAATGAGCAGTTCTTC. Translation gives CASSLTSGGNYNEQFF.